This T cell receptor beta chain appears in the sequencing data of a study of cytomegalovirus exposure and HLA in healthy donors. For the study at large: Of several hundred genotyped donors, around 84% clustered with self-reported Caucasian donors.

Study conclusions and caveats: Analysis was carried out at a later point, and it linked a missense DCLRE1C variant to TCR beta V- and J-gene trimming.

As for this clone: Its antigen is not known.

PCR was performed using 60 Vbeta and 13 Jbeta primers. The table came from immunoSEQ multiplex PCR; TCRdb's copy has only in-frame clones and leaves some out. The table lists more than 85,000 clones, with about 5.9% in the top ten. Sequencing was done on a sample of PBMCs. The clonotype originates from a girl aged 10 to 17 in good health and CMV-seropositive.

The CDR3 reads CAWLVYNEQFF. The CDR3 DNA sequence: TGTGCCTGGCTCGTTTACAATGAGCAGTTCTTC. This chain links TRBV30 with TRBJ2-1, with D hard to call. The V end lost 5 bases, the J end lost 4 bases, and 6 bases lay between the germline ends. In germline, CDR1 is GTSNPN, CDR2 SVGIG (reference sequence). The CDR3 contains 11 residues.